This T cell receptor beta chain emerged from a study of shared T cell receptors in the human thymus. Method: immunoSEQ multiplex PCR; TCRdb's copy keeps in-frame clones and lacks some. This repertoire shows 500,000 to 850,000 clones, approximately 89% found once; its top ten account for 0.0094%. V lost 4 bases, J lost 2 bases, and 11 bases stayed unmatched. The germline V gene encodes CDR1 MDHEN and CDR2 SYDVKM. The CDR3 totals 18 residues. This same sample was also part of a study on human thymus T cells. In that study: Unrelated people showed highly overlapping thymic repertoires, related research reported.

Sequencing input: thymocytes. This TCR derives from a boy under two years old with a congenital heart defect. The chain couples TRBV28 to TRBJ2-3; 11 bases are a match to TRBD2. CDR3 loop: CASSSSLAGGSVTDTQYF. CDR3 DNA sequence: TGTGCCAGCAGTTCTTCCCTAGCGGGGGGTTCCGTCACAGATACGCAGTATTTT.